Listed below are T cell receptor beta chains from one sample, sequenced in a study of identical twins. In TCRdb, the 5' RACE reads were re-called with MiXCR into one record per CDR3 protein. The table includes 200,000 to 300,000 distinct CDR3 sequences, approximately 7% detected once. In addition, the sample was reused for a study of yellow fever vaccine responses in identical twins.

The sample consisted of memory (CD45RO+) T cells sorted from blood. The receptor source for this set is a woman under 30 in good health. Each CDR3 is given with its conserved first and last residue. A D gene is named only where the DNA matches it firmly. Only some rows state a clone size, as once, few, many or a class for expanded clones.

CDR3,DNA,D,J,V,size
CASSRGLAGDLEQFF,TGTGCCAGCAGCCGGGGACTAGCGGGAGATCTGGAGCAGTTCTTC,TRBD2,TRBJ2-1,TRBV7-3,many
CASSLTQGTDTQYF,TGTGCCAGCAGCTTAACACAGGGCACAGATACGCAGTATTTT,-,TRBJ2-3,TRBV7-9,few
CASSQARGWAYGYTF,TGCGCCAGCAGCCAAGCGAGGGGTTGGGCTTATGGCTACACCTTC,-,TRBJ1-2,TRBV4-1,many
CASRRQGPTEAFF,TGTGCCAGCAGGAGACAGGGCCCGACTGAAGCTTTCTTT,TRBD1,TRBJ1-1,TRBV6-1,many
CAISGSNYEQYF,TGTGCCATCAGTGGGAGTAACTACGAGCAGTACTTC,-,TRBJ2-7,TRBV10-3,few
CASSDNMAYGYTF,TGCGCCAGCAGTGATAACATGGCCTATGGCTACACCTTC,-,TRBJ1-2,TRBV10-2,-
CATARIAGSTYEQYF,TGTGCCACCGCTAGGATTGCGGGAAGTACCTACGAGCAGTACTTC,-,TRBJ2-7,TRBV27,few
CASSPSGLSTGELFF,TGTGCCAGCAGTCCAAGCGGACTTAGCACCGGGGAGCTGTTTTTT,-,TRBJ2-2,TRBV27,many
CATSAPGQAYEQYF,TGTGCCACCAGTGCTCCGGGACAAGCTTACGAGCAGTACTTC,-,TRBJ2-7,TRBV24-1,many
CASSQDPGRSEAFF,TGTGCCAGCAGCCAAGATCCGGGCAGATCAGAAGCTTTCTTT,-,TRBJ1-1,TRBV3-1,many
CASSLPTGRGNQPQHF,TGCGCCAGCAGCCTCCCGACAGGGCGAGGCAATCAGCCCCAGCATTTT,TRBD1,TRBJ1-5,TRBV4-1,many
CASSQDELAEQFF,TGTGCCAGCAGCCAAGATGAACTAGCGGAGCAGTTCTTC,TRBD2,TRBJ2-1,TRBV4-2,few
CASSRRRELFF,TGTGCCAGCAGCCGCCGCCGGGAGCTGTTTTTT,-,TRBJ2-2,TRBV4-2,many
CASSWFSGSLFTGELFF,TGCGCCAGCAGCTGGTTTTCAGGGTCCCTTTTCACCGGGGAGCTGTTTTTT,-,TRBJ2-2,TRBV5-1,many
CASSFLGLVHNEQFF,TGTGCCAGCAGCTTTCTGGGACTTGTTCACAATGAGCAGTTCTTC,-,TRBJ2-1,TRBV5-6,many
CASSLEDNEQFF,TGTGCCAGCAGCTTGGAAGATAATGAGCAGTTCTTC,-,TRBJ2-1,TRBV5-4,-
CASSLAGTSDFSYNEQFF,TGTGCCAGCAGCTTAGCGGGGACTAGCGACTTCTCCTACAATGAGCAGTTCTTC,TRBD2,TRBJ2-1,TRBV7-6,few
CASSFHALGGSSYEQYF,TGTGCCAGCAGCTTTCATGCCTTGGGCGGGAGCTCCTACGAGCAGTACTTC,TRBD2,TRBJ2-7,TRBV11-2,-
CASSLALARETQYF,TGTGCCAGCAGCTTAGCTCTAGCGAGAGAGACCCAGTACTTC,-,TRBJ2-5,TRBV5-6,few
CASSPQVGASTDTQYF,TGTGCCAGCAGCCCGCAGGTGGGCGCAAGCACAGATACGCAGTATTTT,-,TRBJ2-3,TRBV3-1,-
CASSFRGNEQYF,TGTGCCAGCAGTTTTCGGGGGAACGAGCAGTACTTC,-,TRBJ2-7,TRBV28,few
CSAKDGTAQETQYF,TGCAGTGCCAAAGACGGGACAGCCCAAGAGACCCAGTACTTC,TRBD1,TRBJ2-5,TRBV20-1,many
CATSDSGYKQFF,TGTGCCACCAGTGATTCTGGGTATAAGCAGTTCTTC,-,TRBJ2-1,TRBV24-1,-
CASRGQKIANTGELFF,TGTGCCAGCAGAGGACAGAAGATAGCGAACACCGGGGAGCTGTTTTTT,-,TRBJ2-2,TRBV7-9,-
CSARRSGNEQYF,TGCAGTGCTAGGAGATCGGGGAACGAGCAGTACTTC,-,TRBJ2-7,TRBV20-1,few
CASRSGTGWSETQYF,TGCGCCAGCAGATCCGGGACAGGTTGGTCAGAGACCCAGTACTTC,TRBD1,TRBJ2-5,TRBV5-1,few
CASSRGRRGTGELFF,TGTGCCAGCAGCCGGGGACGGAGGGGAACCGGGGAGCTGTTTTTT,-,TRBJ2-2,TRBV3-1,many
CASSIYGYGDSYEQYF,TGTGCCAGTAGTATCTACGGGTACGGAGACTCCTACGAGCAGTACTTC,-,TRBJ2-7,TRBV19,-
CASSAGQLQSYEQYF,TGCGCCAGCAGCGCTGGACAGCTACAGTCCTACGAGCAGTACTTC,-,TRBJ2-7,TRBV5-1,many
CASSRMGGSTTDTQYF,TGTGCCAGCAGTAGGATGGGGGGGAGCACCACAGATACGCAGTATTTT,TRBD2,TRBJ2-3,TRBV3-1,many
CASSFSGQHQETQYF,TGTGCCAGCAGTTTCTCCGGACAGCACCAAGAGACCCAGTACTTC,-,TRBJ2-5,TRBV12-3/TRBV12-4,few
CASSLGAGGGLETQYF,TGTGCCAGCAGCCTGGGGGCGGGGGGGGGTCTAGAGACCCAGTACTTC,TRBD2,TRBJ2-5,TRBV12-3/TRBV12-4,many
CATDLPPDTQYF,TGTGCCACCGACCTTCCCCCAGATACGCAGTATTTT,-,TRBJ2-3,TRBV7-9,many
CASSQRSTAQETQYF,TGTGCCAGCAGCCAACGGTCGACTGCACAAGAGACCCAGTACTTC,-,TRBJ2-5,TRBV3-1,many
CASSRGGTRYNEQFF,TGTGCCAGCAGCCGCGGCGGGACTCGTTACAATGAGCAGTTCTTC,-,TRBJ2-1,TRBV7-9,few
CASSQLTGSEQYF,TGTGCCAGCAGCCAATTGACAGGTAGCGAGCAGTACTTC,-,TRBJ2-7,TRBV3-1,few
CASSLPGNMNTEAFF,TGTGCCAGCAGTTTGCCAGGGAACATGAACACTGAAGCTTTCTTT,-,TRBJ1-1,TRBV28,-
CASSPSGDTYEQYF,TGTGCCAGCAGCCCAAGCGGGGACACCTACGAGCAGTACTTC,-,TRBJ2-7,TRBV5-6,few
CATSVDGQANTGELFF,TGTGCCACCAGCGTGGACGGACAGGCGAACACCGGGGAGCTGTTTTTT,TRBD1,TRBJ2-2,TRBV15,few
CASSNKAGPNEQFF,TGTGCCAGCAGCAACAAAGCAGGCCCTAATGAGCAGTTCTTC,-,TRBJ2-1,TRBV7-2,few
CATAGVVTDTQYF,TGTGCCACGGCGGGGGTGGTCACAGATACGCAGTATTTT,TRBD2,TRBJ2-3,TRBV5-5,many
CASSLGGARGYEQYF,TGTGCCAGCAGCTTAGGGGGGGCGCGAGGCTACGAGCAGTACTTC,-,TRBJ2-7,TRBV7-8,few
CSARDGRRDSTDTQYF,TGCAGTGCTAGAGATGGCCGGAGAGACAGCACAGATACGCAGTATTTT,-,TRBJ2-3,TRBV20-1,few
CASSPGRGLVGYTF,TGTGCCAGCAGCCCCGGCAGGGGGTTGGTTGGCTACACCTTC,TRBD1,TRBJ1-2,TRBV12-3/TRBV12-4,many
CASSKQGWEDGYTF,TGTGCCAGCAGTAAACAGGGTTGGGAGGATGGCTACACCTTC,-,TRBJ1-2,TRBV12-3/TRBV12-4,many
CASSPPAGIETQYF,TGTGCCAGCTCACCACCCGCAGGGATAGAGACCCAGTACTTC,-,TRBJ2-5,TRBV18,few
CASLEDSGANVLTF,TGTGCCAGCCTTGAGGATTCTGGGGCCAACGTCCTGACTTTC,-,TRBJ2-6,TRBV2,many
CASFDYRQETQYF,TGTGCCAGCTTTGACTACCGGCAAGAGACCCAGTACTTC,-,TRBJ2-5,TRBV3-1,-
CASSLHRLLMDGYTF,TGTGCCAGCAGTTTACACAGGTTACTTATGGATGGCTACACCTTC,-,TRBJ1-2,TRBV27,many
CASRPLRAATDTQYF,TGTGCCAGCAGACCCCTCCGGGCCGCCACAGATACGCAGTATTTT,-,TRBJ2-3,TRBV12-3/TRBV12-4,few
CASSVGSSGANVLTF,TGTGCCAGCAGCGTGGGATCCTCTGGGGCCAACGTCCTGACTTTC,-,TRBJ2-6,TRBV9,many
CASSSTLAGGRETQYF,TGCGCCAGCAGTTCGACTCTAGCGGGAGGCAGGGAGACCCAGTACTTC,TRBD2,TRBJ2-5,TRBV5-1,-
CASSLWAGDTGELFF,TGTGCCAGCAGCTTATGGGCAGGGGACACCGGGGAGCTGTTTTTT,-,TRBJ2-2,TRBV7-2,few
CASSQAATYEQYF,TGTGCCAGCAGCCAAGCGGCCACCTACGAGCAGTACTTC,-,TRBJ2-7,TRBV5-5,many
CASSLDAMGTSGRGGYEQFF,TGTGCCAGCAGCTTAGATGCCATGGGGACTAGCGGGAGGGGTGGGTATGAGCAGTTCTTC,TRBD2,TRBJ2-1,TRBV11-2,many
CASSLGVSGRSEQYF,TGTGCCAGCAGTTTAGGGGTTAGCGGGAGGAGCGAGCAGTACTTC,TRBD2,TRBJ2-7,TRBV28,few
CASSLSWTVPTDTQYF,TGTGCCAGCAGCTTGAGTTGGACGGTACCCACAGATACGCAGTATTTT,-,TRBJ2-3,TRBV5-6,many
CASSPGTRPYNEQFF,TGTGCCAGCAGCCCCGGGACTCGACCCTACAATGAGCAGTTCTTC,-,TRBJ2-1,TRBV7-2,few
CASSHVARGNERFF,-,-,TRBJ2-1,TRBV3-1,-